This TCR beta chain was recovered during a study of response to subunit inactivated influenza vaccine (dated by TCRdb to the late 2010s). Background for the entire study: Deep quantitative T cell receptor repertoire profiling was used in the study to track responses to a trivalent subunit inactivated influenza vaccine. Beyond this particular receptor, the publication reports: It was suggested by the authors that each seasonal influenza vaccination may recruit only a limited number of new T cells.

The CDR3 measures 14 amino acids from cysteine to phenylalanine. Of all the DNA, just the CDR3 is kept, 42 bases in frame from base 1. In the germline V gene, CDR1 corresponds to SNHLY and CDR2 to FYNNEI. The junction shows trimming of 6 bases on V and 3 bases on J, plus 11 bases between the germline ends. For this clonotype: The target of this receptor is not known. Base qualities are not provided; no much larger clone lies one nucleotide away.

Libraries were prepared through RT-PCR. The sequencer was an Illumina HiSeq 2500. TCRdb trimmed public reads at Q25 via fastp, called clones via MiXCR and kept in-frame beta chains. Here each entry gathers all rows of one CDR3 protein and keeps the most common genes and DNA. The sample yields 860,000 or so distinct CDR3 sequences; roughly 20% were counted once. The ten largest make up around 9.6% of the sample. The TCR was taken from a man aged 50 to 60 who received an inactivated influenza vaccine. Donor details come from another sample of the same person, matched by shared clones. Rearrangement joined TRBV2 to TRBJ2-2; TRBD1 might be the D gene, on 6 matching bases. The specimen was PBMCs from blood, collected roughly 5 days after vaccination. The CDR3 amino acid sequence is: CASRGDTDTGELFF. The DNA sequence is TGTGCCAGCAGGGGGGACACTGACACCGGGGAGCTGTTTTTT.